Given below is one T cell receptor (beta chain) in context. Antigen specificity is unknown. V shed 4 bases and J 5 bases; nucleotides not matched to a gene: 8. CDR3 length equals 15 residues. CDR1 and CDR2 (germline): LGHNA, YSLEER. Clones were read by immunoSEQ multiplex PCR, and TCRdb kept only the in-frame ones, dropping some. The sample has some 150,000 clones; just under 90% are singletons. This sample stems from a study of cytomegalovirus exposure and HLA in healthy donors. Study-wide context: The same platform was used for the 130 or so validation repertoires as for the roughly 660 first-cohort repertoires, as reported in a later analysis.

Findings of the study overall: Many donors carried some public TCRs, although rarity characterized most TCR sequences.

Specimen: PBMCs. The source of this sequence is a woman aged 25 to 39 in good health and CMV-seronegative. The chain joins TRBV4-3 to TRBJ1-2; 9 bases fit TRBD1. The CDR3 protein is CASSLGTGSGYGYTF. CDR3 DNA sequence: TGCGCCAGCAGCCTCGGGACAGGGAGCGGATATGGCTACACCTTC.